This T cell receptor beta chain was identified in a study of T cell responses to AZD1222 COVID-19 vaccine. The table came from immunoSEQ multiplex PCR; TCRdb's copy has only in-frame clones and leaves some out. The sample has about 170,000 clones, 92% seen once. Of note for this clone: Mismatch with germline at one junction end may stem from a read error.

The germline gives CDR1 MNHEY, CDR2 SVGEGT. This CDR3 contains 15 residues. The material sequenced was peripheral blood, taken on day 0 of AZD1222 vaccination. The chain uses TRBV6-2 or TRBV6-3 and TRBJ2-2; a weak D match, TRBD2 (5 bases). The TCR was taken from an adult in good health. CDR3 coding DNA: TGTGCCGGCAGTCGGGCGAAAGGGAGTCACGGGGAGCTGTTTTTT. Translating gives CAGSRAKGSHGELFF.